The entry that follows covers one TCR beta chain sequence. Its antigen is currently unknown. This specimen belongs to a study of cytomegalovirus exposure and HLA in healthy donors. Points from the study as a whole: Reports indicated that the classifier achieved high specificity and sensitivity in diagnosing cytomegalovirus status.

Both 60 Vbeta primers and 13 Jbeta primers went into the PCR. Using immunoSEQ multiplex PCR, the repertoire was profiled, and TCRdb retains in-frame clones only, with some absent. The table lists approximately 140,000 clones, roughly three quarters of them singletons. Germline-derived CDR1 and CDR2 are LNHDA and SQIVND (reference sequence). V was clipped by 10 bases and J by 5 bases; unmatched bases: 7. This CDR3 spans 12 amino acids. The gene calls are TRBV19 and TRBJ1-2; 7 positions match TRBD1. The receptor was derived from a middle-aged woman in good health and CMV-seropositive. The sequencing input was PBMCs. CDR3 loop: CATLDRVYGYTF. CDR3 in DNA: TGTGCCACCCTAGACAGGGTTTATGGCTACACCTTC.